Listed below are T cell receptor beta chains from one sample, sequenced in a study of cytomegalovirus exposure and HLA in healthy donors. The table came from immunoSEQ multiplex PCR; TCRdb's copy has only in-frame clones and leaves some out. The clone table shows almost 45,000 clones, with the ten largest holding roughly 8%. What was sequenced was PBMCs. The receptors stem from a male donor in good health and CMV-seronegative. CDR3s leave out the opening cysteine and the closing phenylalanine or tryptophan.

v_call cdr3_aa
TRBV30 AWSPTGDRGYEQY
TRBV4-2 ASSQASGTPPYEQY
TRBV19 ASSNNRGHNEKLF
TRBV9 ASKGAVEGPNPQY
TRBV7-6 ASSSAGSDEQY
TRBV14 ASSQDAVLAGYEQY
TRBV7-9 ASSFWANTIY
TRBV19 ASRVTGTGEAF
TRBV9 ASSALAGGAYNEQF
TRBV2 ASVYQGFPDTQY
TRBV7-8 ASSLVSRGQRDTQY
TRBV5-6 ASSLIDNEQF
TRBV6-5 ASSYATSDLYNEQF
TRBV5-6 ASSLPPTGGRKKLF
TRBV7-3 ASSLNGRDSYNEQF
TRBV5-5 ASSWTPWGGRSSSYEQY
TRBV27 ASSLSPGLAGGPTIRSEQF
TRBV30 AWGLAGTLSEQY
TRBV29-1 SVETGSAYEQY
TRBV28 ASSDGAGDGYT
TRBV5-4 ASSLVAGGPVTDTQY
TRBV6-5 ASRSGTVNEKLF
TRBV6-5 ASSYGGGTEAF
TRBV9 ASSVAPAGDYEQY
TRBV30 AWPSGETGELF
TRBV29-1 SVVTGLPDTQY
TRBV7-2 ASSLQVSGLSGGELF
TRBV19 ASRPAGVNTEAF
TRBV7-6 ASSSEWLAGGSYNEQF